By share, the clone carrying this T cell receptor (beta chain) counts as medium-sized. Its antigen is currently unknown. The presence of a unique molecular identifier marked each TCR cDNA molecule. TCRdb independently ran MiXCR on the 5' RACE reads; one entry per CDR3 protein. The data contain fewer than 3,500 distinct CDR3 sequences, more than 5% of them seen just once; the ten biggest clones take up under 15%. V was clipped by 3 bases and J by 2 bases; unmatched bases: 1. The length of the CDR3 is 12 residues. From germline, CDR1 is DFQATT and CDR2 SNEGSKA (reference sequence). The sample's time point: sample taken at primary tumor resection. The sample originates from a study of spatial heterogeneity in lung cancer. Study-level background: A consistent excess of beta-chain over alpha-chain sequences was detected.

Study-level results: Expanded alpha and beta TCR counts within tumors tracked tumor mutation counts.

This TCR was recovered from a male donor with early-stage non-small cell lung cancer. The sequencing used lung tumor tissue, collected at surgery. The chain recombines TRBV20-1 with TRBJ2-7; TRBD1 matches at 7 bases. The CDR3 is CSARGTAYEQYF. CDR3 sequence (DNA): TGCAGTGCTAGGGGGACAGCCTACGAGCAGTACTTC.